Listed here are 8 T cell receptor beta chains from one sample, sequenced in a study of OX40 agonist ivuxolimab in advanced cancers. Measured with immunoSEQ multiplex PCR; TCRdb has only the in-frame clones, and not every one. The sample yields over 55,000 clones, just over 90% seen once. The sample in question was CD4+ or CD8+ T cells sorted from blood, obtained in a trial of the OX40 agonist ivuxolimab. These receptors all come from an adult with an advanced solid tumor such as melanoma, head and neck, liver or kidney cancer.

V gene TRBV5-1 combines with J gene TRBJ2-4; 7 nucleotides line up with TRBD1. Germline loops: CDR1 SGHRS, CDR2 YFSETQ. This CDR3 is built from 16 residues. V shed 6 bases and J 6 bases; nucleotides not matched to a gene: 15. CDR3 region: CASNPTPGTVGNIQYF. CDR3 nucleotides: TGCGCCAGCAACCCGACCCCCGGGACAGTTGGAAACATTCAGTACTTC.

Concerning this clone: This same CDR3 is encoded by further DNA sequences in the sample. The chain recombines TRBV10-3 with TRBJ2-7; a possible D gene is TRBD1 (6 bases). Trimming left V 10 bases short and J 6 bases short, with 16 bases between. CDR3 length: 12 amino acids. The germline V gene has CDR1 ENHRY and CDR2 SYGVKD. The chain's CDR3 is CATVEQGSEQYF. The CDR3 nucleotides read TGTGCCACCGTAGAGCAGGGGTCCGAGCAGTACTTC.

This clone was found once. The rearrangement links TRBV7-9 to TRBJ2-1, with D tentatively TRBD2 (5 bases). Germline lookup yields CDR1 SEHNR and CDR2 FQNEAQ (reference sequence). Between the trimmed V and J ends, which lost 6 bases and 8 bases, there was a span of 17 bases. This CDR3 has 14 residues. The DNA for the CDR3 is TGTGCCAGCAGTTTTGTCGGGGTCCCCCATGAGCAGTTCTTC. This gives the protein CASSFVGVPHEQFF.

The chain couples TRBV11-2 to TRBJ1-3; the D is unclear. The germline CDR1 and CDR2 sequences are SGHAT and FQNNGV. This CDR3 contains 14 residues. V was clipped by 6 bases and J by 7 bases, with 16 bases between them. The CDR3 spells CASSLPRIRNTIYF. The CDR3 region has the DNA TGTGCCAGCAGTCTCCCGCGGATCCGGAACACCATATATTTT.

This clone was observed once. The chain has TRBV19 and TRBJ1-1; 12 nucleotides match TRBD1. Germline CDR1 and CDR2: LNHDA and SQIVND (reference sequence). CDR3 length equals 17 residues. J gave up 1 base and V 8 bases, and 11 bases lay outside the gene matches. Here the CDR3 reads CASPPPGQGAQNTEAFF. The CDR3 DNA is TGTGCCAGTCCCCCTCCGGGACAGGGGGCGCAGAACACTGAAGCTTTCTTT.

V is TRBV27 and J is TRBJ2-2; D unresolved. Germline-derived CDR1 and CDR2 are MNHEY and SMNVEV (reference sequence). The CDR3 covers 16 residues. Trimming left V 6 bases short and J 2 bases short, with 16 bases between. The CDR3 coding sequence is TGTGCCAGCAGCCCCGGTGACTCACTAAACACCGGGGAGCTGTTTTTT. Protein product: CASSPGDSLNTGELFF.

The rearrangement joins TRBV11-3 to TRBJ2-1; 11 bases match TRBD1. CDR3 length: 15 residues. V was pared by 0 bases and J by 7 bases, with 2 bases of the junction left unmatched. Germline assignment: CDR1 SGHNT and CDR2 YENEEA. CDR3 loop: CASSLEDRGHNEQFF. The CDR3 DNA reads TGTGCCAGCAGCTTAGAGGACAGGGGGCATAATGAGCAGTTCTTC.

This chain joins TRBV11-3 and TRBJ2-2, with 12 bases lining up with TRBD2. V lost 11 bases to trimming and J lost 0 bases; unmatched junction nucleotides: 7. Germline-derived CDR1 and CDR2 are SGHNT and YENEEA. This CDR3 has 16 amino acids. The CDR3 coding sequence is TGTGCCTCCTTGGGACTAGCGGGTTCGAACACCGGGGAGCTGTTTTTT. Translation gives CASLGLAGSNTGELFF.